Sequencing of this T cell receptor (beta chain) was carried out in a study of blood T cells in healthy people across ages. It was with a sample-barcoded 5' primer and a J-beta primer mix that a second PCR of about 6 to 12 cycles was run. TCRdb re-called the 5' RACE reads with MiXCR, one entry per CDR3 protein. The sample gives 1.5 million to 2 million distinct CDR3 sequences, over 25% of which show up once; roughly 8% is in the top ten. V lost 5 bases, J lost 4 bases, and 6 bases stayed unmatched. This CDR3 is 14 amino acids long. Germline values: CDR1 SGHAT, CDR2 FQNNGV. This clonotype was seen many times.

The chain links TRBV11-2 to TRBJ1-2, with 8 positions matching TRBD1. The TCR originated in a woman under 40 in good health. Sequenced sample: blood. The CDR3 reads CASSPRQGSYGYTF. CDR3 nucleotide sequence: TGTGCCAGCAGCCCCAGACAGGGGTCCTATGGCTACACCTTC. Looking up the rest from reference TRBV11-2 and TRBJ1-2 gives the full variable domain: EAGVAQSPRYKIIEKRQSVAFWCNPISGHATLYWYQQILGQGPKLLIQFQNNGVVDDSQLPKDRFSAERLKGVDSTLKIQPAKLEDSAVYLCASSPRQGSYGYTFGSGTRLTVV.